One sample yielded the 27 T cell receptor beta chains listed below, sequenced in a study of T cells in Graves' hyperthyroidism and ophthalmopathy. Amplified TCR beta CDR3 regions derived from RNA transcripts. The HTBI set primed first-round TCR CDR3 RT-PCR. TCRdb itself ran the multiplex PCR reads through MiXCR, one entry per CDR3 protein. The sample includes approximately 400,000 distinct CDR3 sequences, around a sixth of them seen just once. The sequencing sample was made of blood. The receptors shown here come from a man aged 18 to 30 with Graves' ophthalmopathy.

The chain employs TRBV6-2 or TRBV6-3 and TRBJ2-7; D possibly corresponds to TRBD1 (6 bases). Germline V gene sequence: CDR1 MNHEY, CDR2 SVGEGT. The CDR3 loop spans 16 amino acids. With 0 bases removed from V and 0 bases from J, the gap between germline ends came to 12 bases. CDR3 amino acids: CASSYSRQGSSYEQYF. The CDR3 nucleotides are TGTGCCAGCAGTTACTCGAGGCAGGGGAGCTCCTACGAGCAGTACTTC.

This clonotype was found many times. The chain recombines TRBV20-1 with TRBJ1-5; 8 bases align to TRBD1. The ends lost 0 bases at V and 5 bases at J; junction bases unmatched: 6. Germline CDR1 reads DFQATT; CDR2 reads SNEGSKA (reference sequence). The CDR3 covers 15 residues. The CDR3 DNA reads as TGCAGTGCTAGAGATTCGGACAGGGAGCATCAGCCCCAGCATTTT. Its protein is CSARDSDREHQPQHF.

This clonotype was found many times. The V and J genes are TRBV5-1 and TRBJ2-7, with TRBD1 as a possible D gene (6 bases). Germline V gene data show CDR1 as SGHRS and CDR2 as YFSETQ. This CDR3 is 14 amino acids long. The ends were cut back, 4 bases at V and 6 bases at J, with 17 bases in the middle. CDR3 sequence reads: CASSRDNLRGEQYF. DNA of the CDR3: TGCGCCAGCAGCCGGGACAATTTACGGGGCGAGCAGTACTTC.

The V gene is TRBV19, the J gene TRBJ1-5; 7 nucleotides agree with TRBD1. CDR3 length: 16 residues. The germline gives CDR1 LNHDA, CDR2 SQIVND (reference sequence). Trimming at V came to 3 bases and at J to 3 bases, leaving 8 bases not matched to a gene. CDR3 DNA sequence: TGTGCCAGTAGTATGCACCGGGACAGACTCAATCAGCCCCAGCATTTT. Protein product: CASSMHRDRLNQPQHF.

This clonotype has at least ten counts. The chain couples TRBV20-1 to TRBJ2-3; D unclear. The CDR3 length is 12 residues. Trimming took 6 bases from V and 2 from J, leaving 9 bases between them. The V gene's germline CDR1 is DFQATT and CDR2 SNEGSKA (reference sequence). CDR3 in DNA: TGCAGTGCCTTTCTAAACACAGATACGCAGTATTTT. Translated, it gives CSAFLNTDTQYF.

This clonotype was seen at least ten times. CDR3 sequence reads: CSATDRVGRGSNQPQHF. The CDR3, as DNA: TGCAGTGCCACAGACAGAGTGGGCAGGGGATCCAATCAGCCCCAGCATTTT. The chain joins TRBV20-1 to TRBJ1-5, with D perhaps matching TRBD1 (6 bases). V dropped 6 bases and J dropped 3 bases, with 24 bases sitting between them. This CDR3 is 17 amino acids long. Germline CDR1 DFQATT, CDR2 SNEGSKA (reference sequence).

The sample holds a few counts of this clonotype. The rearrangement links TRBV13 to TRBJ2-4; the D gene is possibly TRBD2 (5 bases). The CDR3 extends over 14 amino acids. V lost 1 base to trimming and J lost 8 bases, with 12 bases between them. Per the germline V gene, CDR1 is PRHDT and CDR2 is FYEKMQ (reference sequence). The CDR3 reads CASSLDGRGDIQYF. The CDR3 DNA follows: TGTGCCAGCAGCTTAGATGGTCGGGGTGACATTCAGTACTTC.

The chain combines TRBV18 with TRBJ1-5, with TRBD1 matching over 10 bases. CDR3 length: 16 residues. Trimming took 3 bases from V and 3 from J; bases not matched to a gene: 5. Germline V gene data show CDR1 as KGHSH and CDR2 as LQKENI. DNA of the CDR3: TGTGCCAGCTCACCTCCCGGGACAGGGGACAATCAGCCCCAGCATTTT. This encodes CASSPPGTGDNQPQHF.

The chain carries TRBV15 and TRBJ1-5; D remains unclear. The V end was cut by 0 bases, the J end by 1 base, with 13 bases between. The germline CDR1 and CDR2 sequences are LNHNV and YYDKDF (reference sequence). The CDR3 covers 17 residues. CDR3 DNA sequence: TGTGCCACCAGCAGAGAGCCGCACCTAGGGAGCAATCAGCCCCAGCATTTT. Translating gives CATSREPHLGSNQPQHF.

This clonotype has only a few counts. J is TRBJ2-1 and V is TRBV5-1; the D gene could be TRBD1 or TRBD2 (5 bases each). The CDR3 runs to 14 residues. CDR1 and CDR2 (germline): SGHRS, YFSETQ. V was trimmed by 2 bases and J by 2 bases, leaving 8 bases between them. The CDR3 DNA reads TGCGCCAGCAGCTTCCGGGACGCCTACAATGAGCAGTTCTTC. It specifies CASSFRDAYNEQFF.

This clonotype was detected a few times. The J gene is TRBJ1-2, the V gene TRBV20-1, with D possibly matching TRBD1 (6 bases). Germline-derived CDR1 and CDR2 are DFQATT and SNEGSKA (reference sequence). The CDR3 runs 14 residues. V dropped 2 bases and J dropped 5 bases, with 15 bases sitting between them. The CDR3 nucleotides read TGCAGTGCTAGAACCAGCGGGGGCGGGTATGGCTACACCTTC. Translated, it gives CSARTSGGGYGYTF.

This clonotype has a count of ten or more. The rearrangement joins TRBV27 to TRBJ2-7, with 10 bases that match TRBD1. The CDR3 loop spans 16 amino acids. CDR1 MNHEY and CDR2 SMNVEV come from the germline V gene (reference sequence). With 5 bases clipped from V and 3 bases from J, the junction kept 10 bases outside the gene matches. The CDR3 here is CASSPGTGEVDYEQYF. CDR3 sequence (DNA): TGTGCCAGCAGTCCGGGGACAGGGGAGGTAGACTACGAGCAGTACTTC.

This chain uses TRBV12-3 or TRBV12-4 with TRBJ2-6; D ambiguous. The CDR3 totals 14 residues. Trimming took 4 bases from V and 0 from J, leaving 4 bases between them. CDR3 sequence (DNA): TGTGCCAGCAGTTCATTCTCTGGGGCCAACGTCCTGACTTTC. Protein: CASSSFSGANVLTF.

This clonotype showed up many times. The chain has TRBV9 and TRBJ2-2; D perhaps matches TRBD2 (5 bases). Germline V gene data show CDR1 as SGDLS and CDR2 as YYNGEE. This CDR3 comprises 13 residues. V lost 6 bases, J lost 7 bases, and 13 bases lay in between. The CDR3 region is CASTSPGGGELFF. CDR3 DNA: TGTGCCAGCACCAGTCCAGGAGGCGGGGAGCTGTTTTTT.

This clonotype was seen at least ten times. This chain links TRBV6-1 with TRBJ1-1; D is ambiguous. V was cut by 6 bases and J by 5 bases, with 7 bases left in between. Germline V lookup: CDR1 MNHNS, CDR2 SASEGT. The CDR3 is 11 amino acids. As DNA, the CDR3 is TGTGCCAGCAGCACGGGGACTGAAGCTTTCTTT. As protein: CASSTGTEAFF.

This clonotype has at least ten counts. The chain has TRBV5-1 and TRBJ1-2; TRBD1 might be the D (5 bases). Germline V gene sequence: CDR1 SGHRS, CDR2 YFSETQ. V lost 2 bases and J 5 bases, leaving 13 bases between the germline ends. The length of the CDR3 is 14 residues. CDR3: CASSFGTDIYGYTF. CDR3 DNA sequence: TGCGCCAGCAGCTTTGGGACGGATATATATGGCTACACCTTC.

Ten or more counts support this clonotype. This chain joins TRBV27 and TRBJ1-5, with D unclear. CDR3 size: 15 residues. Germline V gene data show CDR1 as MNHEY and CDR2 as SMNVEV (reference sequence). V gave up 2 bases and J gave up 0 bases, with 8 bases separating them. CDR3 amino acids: CASSLGPVSNQPQHF. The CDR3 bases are TGTGCCAGCAGTTTAGGACCGGTTAGCAATCAGCCCCAGCATTTT.

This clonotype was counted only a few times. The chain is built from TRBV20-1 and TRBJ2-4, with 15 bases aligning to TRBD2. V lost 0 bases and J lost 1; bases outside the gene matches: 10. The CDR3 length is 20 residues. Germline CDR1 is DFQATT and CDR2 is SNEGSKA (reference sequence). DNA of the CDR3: TGCAGTGCTAGAGACCCCGGGACTAGCGGGGGGCCGCCGGCCAAAAACATTCAGTACTTC. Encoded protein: CSARDPGTSGGPPAKNIQYF.

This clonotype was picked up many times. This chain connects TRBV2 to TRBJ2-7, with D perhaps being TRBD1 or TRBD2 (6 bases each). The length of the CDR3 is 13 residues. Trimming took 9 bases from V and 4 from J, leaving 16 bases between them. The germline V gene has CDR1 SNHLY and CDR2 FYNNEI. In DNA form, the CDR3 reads TGTGCCAGGGGAGGACAGAATAGTTACGAGCAGTACTTC. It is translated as CARGGQNSYEQYF.

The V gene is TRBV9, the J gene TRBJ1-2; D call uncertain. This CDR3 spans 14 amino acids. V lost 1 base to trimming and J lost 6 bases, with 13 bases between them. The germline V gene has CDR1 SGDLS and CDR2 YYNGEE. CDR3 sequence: CASSVNPKNDGYTF. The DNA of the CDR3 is TGTGCCAGCAGCGTAAACCCCAAAAACGATGGCTACACCTTC.

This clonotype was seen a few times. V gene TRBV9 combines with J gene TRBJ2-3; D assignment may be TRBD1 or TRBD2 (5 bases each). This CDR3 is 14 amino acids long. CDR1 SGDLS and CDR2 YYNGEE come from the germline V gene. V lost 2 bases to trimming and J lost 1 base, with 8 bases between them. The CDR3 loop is CASSVSGRTDTQYF. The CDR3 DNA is TGTGCCAGCAGCGTGTCGGGGCGCACAGATACGCAGTATTTT.

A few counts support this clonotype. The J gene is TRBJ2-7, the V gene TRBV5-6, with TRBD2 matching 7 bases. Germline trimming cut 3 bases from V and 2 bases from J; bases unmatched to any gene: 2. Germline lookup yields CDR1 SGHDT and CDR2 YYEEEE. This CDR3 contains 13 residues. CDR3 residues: CASSWDYPYEQYF. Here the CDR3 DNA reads TGTGCCAGCAGCTGGGACTACCCCTACGAGCAGTACTTC.

CDR3 sequence: CASSLDTNSGNTIYF. The CDR3 coding sequence is TGCGCCAGCAGCTTGGACACCAACTCTGGAAACACCATATATTTT. This sequence joins TRBV5-1 and TRBJ1-3; unclear D gene. Germline assignment: CDR1 SGHRS and CDR2 YFSETQ. The CDR3 consists of 15 residues. The ends were cut back, 0 bases at V and 0 bases at J, with 7 bases in the middle.

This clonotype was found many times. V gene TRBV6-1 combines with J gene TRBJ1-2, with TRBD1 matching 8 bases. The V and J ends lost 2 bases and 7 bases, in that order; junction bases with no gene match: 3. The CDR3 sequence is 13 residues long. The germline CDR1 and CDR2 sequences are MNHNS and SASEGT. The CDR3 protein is CASSEQGASGYTF. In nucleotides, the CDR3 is TGTGCCAGCAGTGAACAGGGGGCTAGTGGCTACACCTTC.

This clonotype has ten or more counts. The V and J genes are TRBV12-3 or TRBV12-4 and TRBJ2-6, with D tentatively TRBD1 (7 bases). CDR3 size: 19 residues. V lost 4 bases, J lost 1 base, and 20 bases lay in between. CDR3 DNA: TGTGCCAGCAGTTCCTTCACTAGCCAGGGGGGTTCTGGGGCCAACGTCCTGACTTTC. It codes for CASSSFTSQGGSGANVLTF.

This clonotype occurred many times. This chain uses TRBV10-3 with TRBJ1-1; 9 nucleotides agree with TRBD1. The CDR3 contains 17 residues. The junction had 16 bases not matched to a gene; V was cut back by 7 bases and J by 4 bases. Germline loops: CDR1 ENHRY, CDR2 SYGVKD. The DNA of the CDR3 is TGTGCCATCAATAAGAACCCGGACAGGGGTTCGTTCACTGAAGCTTTCTTT. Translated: CAINKNPDRGSFTEAFF.

The CDR3 is CASSQKGKGGEKLFF. CDR3 DNA: TGCGCCAGCAGCCAGAAGGGGAAGGGAGGCGAAAAACTGTTTTTT. V usage is TRBV4-1 and J usage is TRBJ1-4, with D possibly being TRBD1 (5 bases). Trimming pared 3 bases from V and 8 bases from J, leaving 16 bases between. The CDR3 length is 15 residues. Germline CDR1 MGHRA, CDR2 YSYEKL.